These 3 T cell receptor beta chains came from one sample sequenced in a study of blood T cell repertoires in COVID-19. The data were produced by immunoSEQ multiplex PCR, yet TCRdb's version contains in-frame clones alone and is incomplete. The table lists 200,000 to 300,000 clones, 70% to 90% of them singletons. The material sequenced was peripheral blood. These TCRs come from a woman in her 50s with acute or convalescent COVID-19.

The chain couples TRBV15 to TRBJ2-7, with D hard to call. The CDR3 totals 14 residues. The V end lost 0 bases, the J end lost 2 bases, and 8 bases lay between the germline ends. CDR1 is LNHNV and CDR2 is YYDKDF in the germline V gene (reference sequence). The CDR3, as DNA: TGTGCCACCAGCAGAGATGCAGGAACCTACGAGCAGTACTTC. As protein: CATSRDAGTYEQYF.

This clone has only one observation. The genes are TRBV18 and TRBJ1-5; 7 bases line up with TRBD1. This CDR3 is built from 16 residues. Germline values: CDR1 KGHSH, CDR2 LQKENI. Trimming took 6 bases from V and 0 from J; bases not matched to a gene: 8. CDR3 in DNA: TGTGCCAGCTCTCTTGGACAGGTTTATAGCAATCAGCCCCAGCATTTT. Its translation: CASSLGQVYSNQPQHF.

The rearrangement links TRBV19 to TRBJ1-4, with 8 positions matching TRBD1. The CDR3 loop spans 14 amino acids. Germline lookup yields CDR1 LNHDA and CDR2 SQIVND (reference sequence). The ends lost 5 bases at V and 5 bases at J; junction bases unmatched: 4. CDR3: CASSQQGANEKLFF. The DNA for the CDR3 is TGTGCCAGTAGTCAGCAGGGGGCAAATGAAAAACTGTTTTTT.